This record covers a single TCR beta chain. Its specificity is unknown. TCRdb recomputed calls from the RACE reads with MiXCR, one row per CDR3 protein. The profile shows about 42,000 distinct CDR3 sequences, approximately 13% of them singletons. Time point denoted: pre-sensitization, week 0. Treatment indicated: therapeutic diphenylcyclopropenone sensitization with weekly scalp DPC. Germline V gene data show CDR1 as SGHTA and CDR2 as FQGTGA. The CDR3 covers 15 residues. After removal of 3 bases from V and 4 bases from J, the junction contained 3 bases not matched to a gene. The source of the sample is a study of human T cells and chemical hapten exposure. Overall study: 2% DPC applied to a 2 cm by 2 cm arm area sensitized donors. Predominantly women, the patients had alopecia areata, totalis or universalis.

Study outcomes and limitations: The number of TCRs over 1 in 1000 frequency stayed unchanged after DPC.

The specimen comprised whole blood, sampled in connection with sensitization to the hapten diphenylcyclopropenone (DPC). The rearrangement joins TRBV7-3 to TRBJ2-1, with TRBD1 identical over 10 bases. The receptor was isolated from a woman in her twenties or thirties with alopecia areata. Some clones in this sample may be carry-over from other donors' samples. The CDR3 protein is CASSLSGQGYNEQFF. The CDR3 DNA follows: TGTGCCAGCAGCTTGTCGGGACAGGGGTACAATGAGCAGTTCTTC.